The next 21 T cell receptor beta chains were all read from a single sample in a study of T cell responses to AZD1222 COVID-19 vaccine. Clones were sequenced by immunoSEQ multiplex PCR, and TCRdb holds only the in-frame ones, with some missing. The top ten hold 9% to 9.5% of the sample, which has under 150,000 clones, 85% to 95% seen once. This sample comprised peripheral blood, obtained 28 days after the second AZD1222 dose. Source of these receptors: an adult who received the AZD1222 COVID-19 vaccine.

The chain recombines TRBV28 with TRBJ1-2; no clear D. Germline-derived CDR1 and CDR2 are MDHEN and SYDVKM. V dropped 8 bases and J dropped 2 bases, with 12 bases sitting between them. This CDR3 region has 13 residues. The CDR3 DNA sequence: TGTGCCAGCTCCCCAGGCCGGAACTATGGCTACACCTTC. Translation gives CASSPGRNYGYTF.

This CDR3 reads CASSLGQADYGYTF. The CDR3 coding sequence is TGTGCCAGCAGCCTCGGACAGGCCGACTATGGCTACACCTTC. The chain couples TRBV7-8 to TRBJ1-2, with TRBD1 matching 7 bases. The CDR3 covers 14 residues. Germline-derived CDR1 and CDR2 are SGHVS and FQNEAQ. The junction had 6 bases not matched to a gene; V was cut back by 5 bases and J by 3 bases.

The CDR3 DNA reads TGCGCCAGCAGTGAGTCGTCTTTTTCTTCGACGGGGGGAAGTGGGGCCAACGTCCTGACTTTC. Translating it yields CASSESSFSSTGGSGANVLTF. The chain employs TRBV10-2 and TRBJ2-6; TRBD2 aligns across 7 bases. V was clipped by 0 bases and J by 3 bases; unmatched bases: 17. Per germline, CDR1 WSHSY and CDR2 SAAADI. The CDR3 consists of 21 residues.

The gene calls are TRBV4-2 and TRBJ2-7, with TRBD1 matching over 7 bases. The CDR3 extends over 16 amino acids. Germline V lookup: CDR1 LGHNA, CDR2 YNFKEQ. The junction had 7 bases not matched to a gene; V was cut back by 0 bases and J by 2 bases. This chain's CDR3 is CASSQDADRVPYEQYF. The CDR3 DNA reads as TGTGCCAGCAGCCAAGATGCAGACAGGGTCCCCTACGAGCAGTACTTC.

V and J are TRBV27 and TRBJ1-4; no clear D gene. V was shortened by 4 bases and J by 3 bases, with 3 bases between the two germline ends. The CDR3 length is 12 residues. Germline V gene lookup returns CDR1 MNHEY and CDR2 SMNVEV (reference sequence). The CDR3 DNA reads TGTGCCAGCAGTTCTCCTAATGAAAAACTGTTTTTT. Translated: CASSSPNEKLFF.

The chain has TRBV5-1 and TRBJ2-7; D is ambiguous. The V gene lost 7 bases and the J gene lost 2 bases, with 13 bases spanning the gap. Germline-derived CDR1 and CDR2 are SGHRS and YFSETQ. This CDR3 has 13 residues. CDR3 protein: CASATDGTYEQYF. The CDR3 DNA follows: TGCGCCAGCGCGACCGACGGAACCTACGAGCAGTACTTC.

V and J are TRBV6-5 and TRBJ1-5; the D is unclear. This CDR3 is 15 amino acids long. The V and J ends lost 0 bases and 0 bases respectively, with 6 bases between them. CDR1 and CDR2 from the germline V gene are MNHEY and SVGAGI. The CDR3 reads CASSYSPDSNQPQHF. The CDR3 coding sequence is TGTGCCAGCAGTTACTCGCCCGATAGCAATCAGCCCCAGCATTTT.

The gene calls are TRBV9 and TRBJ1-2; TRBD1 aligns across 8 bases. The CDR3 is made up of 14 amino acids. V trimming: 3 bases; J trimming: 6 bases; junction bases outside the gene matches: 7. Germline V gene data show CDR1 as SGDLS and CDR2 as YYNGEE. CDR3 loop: CASSDRQGKNGYTF. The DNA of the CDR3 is TGTGCCAGCAGCGATCGACAGGGGAAGAATGGCTACACCTTC.

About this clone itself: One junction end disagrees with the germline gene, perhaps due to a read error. CDR3 DNA: TGCGCCAGCAACCAACCGGGACTAGCCCCCAATGAGCAGTTCTTC. Protein product: CASNQPGLAPNEQFF. This chain links TRBV4-1 with TRBJ2-1, with 9 bases lining up with TRBD2. Looked up from germline, CDR1 is MGHRA and CDR2 is YSYEKL. CDR3 length: 15 amino acids.

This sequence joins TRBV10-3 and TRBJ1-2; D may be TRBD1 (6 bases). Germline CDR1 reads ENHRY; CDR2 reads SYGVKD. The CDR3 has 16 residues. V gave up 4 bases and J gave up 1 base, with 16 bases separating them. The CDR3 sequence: CAISAANRALNYGYTF. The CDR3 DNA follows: TGTGCCATCAGTGCTGCTAACAGGGCTCTTAACTATGGCTACACCTTC.

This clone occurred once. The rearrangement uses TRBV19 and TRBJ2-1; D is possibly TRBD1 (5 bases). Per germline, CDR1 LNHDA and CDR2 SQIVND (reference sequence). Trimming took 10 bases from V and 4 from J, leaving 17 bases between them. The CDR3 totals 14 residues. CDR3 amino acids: CATRGRATYNEQFF. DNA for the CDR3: TGTGCCACCCGCGGCAGGGCTACTTACAATGAGCAGTTCTTC.

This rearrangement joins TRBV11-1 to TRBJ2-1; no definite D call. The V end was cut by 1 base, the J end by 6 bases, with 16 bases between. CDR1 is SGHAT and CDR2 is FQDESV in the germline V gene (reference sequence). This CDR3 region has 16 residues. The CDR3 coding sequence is TGTGCCAGCAGCTTAGATGGTAGAGTAGCCCGCAATGAGCAGTTCTTC. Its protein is CASSLDGRVARNEQFF. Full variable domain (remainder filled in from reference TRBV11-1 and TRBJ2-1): EAEVAQSPRYKITEKSQAVAFWCDPISGHATLYWYRQILGQGPELLVQFQDESVVDDSQLPKDRFSAERLKGVDSTLKIQPAELGDSAMYLCASSLDGRVARNEQFFGPGTRLTVL.

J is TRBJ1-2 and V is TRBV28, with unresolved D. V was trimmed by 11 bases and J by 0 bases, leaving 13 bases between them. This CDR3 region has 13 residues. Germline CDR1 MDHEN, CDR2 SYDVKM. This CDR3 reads CAASKTTNYGYTF. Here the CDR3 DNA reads TGTGCCGCGTCAAAAACTACTAACTATGGCTACACCTTC.

DNA of the CDR3: TGTGCCTGGAGTGGCTCGGCGAATGGCTACACCTTC. Translated: CAWSGSANGYTF. The chain joins TRBV30 to TRBJ1-2; D unresolved. CDR1 GTSNPN and CDR2 SVGIG come from the germline V gene (reference sequence). There are 12 residues in the CDR3. V lost 1 base to trimming and J lost 6 bases, with 9 bases between them.

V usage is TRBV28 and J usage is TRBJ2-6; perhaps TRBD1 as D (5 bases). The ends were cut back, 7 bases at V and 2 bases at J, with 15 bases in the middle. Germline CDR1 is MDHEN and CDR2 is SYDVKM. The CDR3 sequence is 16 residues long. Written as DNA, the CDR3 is TGTGCCAGCACCAACGCAGGGCCGCCTGGGGCCAACGTCCTGACTTTC. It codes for CASTNAGPPGANVLTF.

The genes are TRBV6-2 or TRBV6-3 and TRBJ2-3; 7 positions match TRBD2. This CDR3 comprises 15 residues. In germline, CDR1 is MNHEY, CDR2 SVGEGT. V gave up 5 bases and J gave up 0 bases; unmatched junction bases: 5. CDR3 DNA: TGTGCCAGCAGTCCAGGACTAGTAAGCACAGATACGCAGTATTTT. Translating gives CASSPGLVSTDTQYF.

CDR3 sequence (DNA): TGTGCCAGCAGCTTAGGCAGGGAGGCTGGCTACACCTTC. Translation: CASSLGREAGYTF. The genes are TRBV7-3 and TRBJ1-2; D may be TRBD1 (5 bases). The CDR3 is 13 residues long. Germline lookup yields CDR1 SGHTA and CDR2 FQGTGA. V was trimmed by 2 bases and J by 7 bases, leaving 11 bases between them.

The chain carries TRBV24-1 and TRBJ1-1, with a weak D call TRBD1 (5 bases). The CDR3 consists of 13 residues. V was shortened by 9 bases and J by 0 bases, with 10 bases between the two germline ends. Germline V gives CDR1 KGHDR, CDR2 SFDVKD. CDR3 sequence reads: CATSGGVNTEAFF. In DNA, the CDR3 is TGTGCCACCTCTGGGGGGGTGAACACTGAAGCTTTCTTT.

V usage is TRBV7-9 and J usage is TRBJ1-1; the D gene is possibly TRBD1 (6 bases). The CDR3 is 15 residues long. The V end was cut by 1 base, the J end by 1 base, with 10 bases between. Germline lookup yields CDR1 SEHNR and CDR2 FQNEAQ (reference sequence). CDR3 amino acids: CASSLGGAENTEAFF. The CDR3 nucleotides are TGTGCCAGCAGCTTAGGGGGGGCGGAGAACACTGAAGCTTTCTTT.

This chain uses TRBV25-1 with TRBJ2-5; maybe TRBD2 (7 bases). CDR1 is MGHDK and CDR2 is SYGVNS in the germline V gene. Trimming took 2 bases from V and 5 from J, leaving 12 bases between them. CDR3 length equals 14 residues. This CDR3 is CASSEAGAGETQYF. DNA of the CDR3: TGTGCCAGCAGTGAAGCGGGGGCCGGGGAGACCCAGTACTTC.

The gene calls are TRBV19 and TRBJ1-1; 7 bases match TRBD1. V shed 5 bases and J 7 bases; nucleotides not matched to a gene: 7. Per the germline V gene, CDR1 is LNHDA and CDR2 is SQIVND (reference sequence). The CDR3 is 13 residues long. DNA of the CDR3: TGTGCCAGTAGTGACGGGACAGCTATTGAAGCTTTCTTT. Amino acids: CASSDGTAIEAFF.